These T cell receptor beta chains were read from a single sample in a study of CD8+ T cells in alopecia areata. Assay used: immunoSEQ multiplex PCR; TCRdb lists only in-frame clones, some missing. The table lists 150,000 to 200,000 clones, around 60% of them singletons, with 14% in the top ten. The sample was CD4+ T cells sorted from blood, taken at week 24, from a patient treated with tofacitinib. The receptors derive from a human donor with alopecia areata. CDR3s include the opening cysteine and the closing phenylalanine or tryptophan. Fields, in order: V gene, J gene, clone size, D gene, CDR3 DNA, CDR3 protein. D genes are given only for firm matches. The size entry is marked missing in some rows and otherwise reads once, few, many or a size class.

V gene: TRBV5-6; J gene: TRBJ2-3; clone size: -; D gene: TRBD2; CDR3 DNA: TGTGCCAGCATCCCAGCGGGGGTGACAGATACGCAGTATTTT; CDR3 protein: CASIPAGVTDTQYF
V gene: TRBV28; J gene: TRBJ1-2; clone size: -; D gene: -; CDR3 DNA: TGTGCCAGCAGTTTGAAGGTTAACTATGGCTACACCTTC; CDR3 protein: CASSLKVNYGYTF
V gene: TRBV7-6; J gene: TRBJ1-2; clone size: -; D gene: TRBD1; CDR3 DNA: TGTGCCAGCAGCCCGCGAGCCGGGACAGACTATGGCTACACCTTC; CDR3 protein: CASSPRAGTDYGYTF
V gene: TRBV5-8; J gene: TRBJ2-6; clone size: few; D gene: -; CDR3 DNA: TGTGCCAGCAGCCGTGCGTGGTTAACTGGGGCCAACGTCCTGACTTTC; CDR3 protein: CASSRAWLTGANVLTF
V gene: TRBV27; J gene: TRBJ2-2; clone size: -; D gene: -; CDR3 DNA: TGTGCCAGCATTGCTTCAGTGGGTGTCACCGGGGAGCTGTTTTTT; CDR3 protein: CASIASVGVTGELFF
V gene: TRBV30; J gene: TRBJ2-7; clone size: -; D gene: -; CDR3 DNA: TGTGCCTGGAGTGTCCGGGGGCCCTACGAGCAGTACTTC; CDR3 protein: CAWSVRGPYEQYF
V gene: TRBV27; J gene: TRBJ2-1; clone size: few; D gene: -; CDR3 DNA: TGTGCCAGCAGTGTCGACAGGCCCGACATTGAGCAGTTCTTC; CDR3 protein: CASSVDRPDIEQFF
V gene: TRBV7-2; J gene: TRBJ2-1; clone size: -; D gene: TRBD1; CDR3 DNA: TGTGCCAGCAGCTTACGACCCGGGACAGGGAGAGTATCCTACAATGAGCAGTTCTTC; CDR3 protein: CASSLRPGTGRVSYNEQFF
V gene: TRBV21-1; J gene: TRBJ1-1; clone size: -; D gene: -; CDR3 DNA: TGTGCCAGCAGCACGGGGGGGCCCGGGAGTGAAGCTTTCTTT; CDR3 protein: CASSTGGPGSEAFF
V gene: TRBV7-8; J gene: TRBJ1-1; clone size: -; D gene: -; CDR3 DNA: TGTGCCAGCAGCCTTACAGCGAACACTGAAGCTTTCTTT; CDR3 protein: CASSLTANTEAFF
V gene: TRBV30; J gene: TRBJ2-5; clone size: -; D gene: -; CDR3 DNA: TGTGCCTGGAGTGTACTAGGGATCTACCAAGAGACCCAGTACTTC; CDR3 protein: CAWSVLGIYQETQYF
V gene: TRBV6-6; J gene: TRBJ1-2; clone size: -; D gene: TRBD1; CDR3 DNA: TGTGCCAGCAGCCCCTTTCAGGGGGCTGGGGGCTACACCTTC; CDR3 protein: CASSPFQGAGGYTF
V gene: TRBV30; J gene: TRBJ1-2; clone size: -; D gene: TRBD1; CDR3 DNA: TGTGCCTGGAGAGCCGGGACAGGGAATGGCTACACCTTC; CDR3 protein: CAWRAGTGNGYTF
V gene: TRBV4-1; J gene: TRBJ2-3; clone size: -; D gene: -; CDR3 DNA: TGCGCCAGCAGCCAACTTGGCGGGGCAGGCACAGATACGCAGTATTTT; CDR3 protein: CASSQLGGAGTDTQYF
V gene: TRBV29-1; J gene: TRBJ1-1; clone size: once; D gene: -; CDR3 DNA: TGCAGTGTCGTGGGGAAATACGGGGACACTGAAGCTTTCTTT; CDR3 protein: CSVVGKYGDTEAFF
V gene: TRBV29-1; J gene: TRBJ1-1; clone size: -; D gene: TRBD1; CDR3 DNA: TGCAGCGTGGGGATGGGACAGGAAGCTTTCTTT; CDR3 protein: CSVGMGQEAFF
V gene: TRBV7-8; J gene: TRBJ1-1; clone size: few; D gene: TRBD1; CDR3 DNA: TGTGCCAGCAGCCCCGGACAGGGAGGGATGGTCGGTGAAGCTTTCTTT; CDR3 protein: CASSPGQGGMVGEAFF
V gene: TRBV5-1; J gene: TRBJ1-4; clone size: -; D gene: TRBD1; CDR3 DNA: TGCGCCAGCAGACAGGGGGCCGATGAAAAACTGTTTTTT; CDR3 protein: CASRQGADEKLFF